A single T cell receptor beta chain is shown here with its context. Method: immunoSEQ multiplex PCR; TCRdb's copy keeps in-frame clones and lacks some. The table shows about 2.3 million clones, with more than 80% occurring only once. There are 13 residues in the CDR3. Trimming took 8 bases from V and 5 from J; bases not matched to a gene: 5. From germline, CDR1 is SGHTA and CDR2 FQGTGA. The sample comes from a study of shared clonotypes between healthy human individuals. Turning to the study itself: Three plates were used per donor for CD4 naive, three for CD4 memory, two for CD8 naive and one for CD8 memory.

Material: naive CD4+ T cells from PBMCs. The subset denotes: CD45RA+ positively selected. The clonotype originates from a young man in good health. Some clones in this sample may be carry-over from other donors' samples. V is TRBV7-3 and J is TRBJ1-5; 8 nucleotides align to TRBD1. The CDR3 protein is CASAGQGYQPQHF. DNA for the CDR3: TGTGCCAGCGCCGGACAGGGCTATCAGCCCCAGCATTTT.